The 7 T cell receptor beta chains below come from one sample, sequenced in a study of PD-1 blockade in classical Hodgkin lymphoma (dated by TCRdb to 2018 to 2021). The library came from the immunoSEQ multiplex PCR assay. TCRdb took this table from immuneACCESS and kept in-frame rearrangements with V and J called. Such tables lack part of the clones; where checked against another copy, unresolved V genes explain under half of the gap, and the rest is unexplained. The sample table shows approximately 84,000 clones, and about nine tenths are seen once. The ten top clones hold roughly a fifth of the sample. This specimen's time point label, per the study, means: cycle 1 day 1 (C1D1), immediately before nivolumab initiation. Relapse after autologous stem cell transplantation had occurred in all trial patients, and cohorts A, B and C were distinguished by prior brentuximab vedotin exposure. Material: peripheral blood mononuclear cells (PBMCs), obtained at baseline. These receptors were collected from a human donor with classical Hodgkin lymphoma.

This clone was picked up a small number of times. The V and J genes are TRBV5-1 and TRBJ1-2; D is ambiguous. Trimming shortened V by 2 bases and J by 0 bases, and 14 bases separated the two germline ends. Looked up from germline, CDR1 is SGHRS and CDR2 is YFSETQ. This CDR3 comprises 16 residues. Written as DNA, the CDR3 is TGCGCCAGCAGCTTTGTAGGTTCGGCAGCTAACTATGGCTACACCTTC. It encodes CASSFVGSAANYGYTF.

The chain has TRBV10-3 and TRBJ2-1; D is perhaps TRBD2 (6 bases). The germline V and J ends were trimmed by 0 bases and 7 bases, with 16 bases remaining between them. The CDR3 contains 16 residues. Germline-derived CDR1 and CDR2 are ENHRY and SYGVKD. The CDR3 DNA sequence: TGTGCCATCAGTGAGTCCGGAGACTGGGGGGAAAATGAGCAGTTCTTC. This gives the protein CAISESGDWGENEQFF.

The chain combines TRBV21-1 with TRBJ1-4; TRBD1, the table's D call, was not compared with the DNA. TRBV21-1 counts as a pseudogene. This CDR3 contains 18 residues. The CDR3 loop is CASSNNYHVGTVFEKLFF. As DNA, the CDR3 is TGTGCCAGCAGCAATAACTACCATGTCGGGACAGTCTTTGAAAAACTGTTTTTT.

The genes are TRBV18 and TRBJ1-1; 8 nucleotides align to TRBD1. The CDR3 consists of 15 residues. The junction had 4 bases not matched to a gene; V was cut back by 4 bases and J by 0 bases. Germline loops: CDR1 KGHSH, CDR2 LQKENI. The DNA of the CDR3 is TGTGCCAGCTCACGCGGACAGGGAATGAACACTGAAGCTTTCTTT. Translation gives CASSRGQGMNTEAFF. Complete variable domain (other parts from reference TRBV18 and TRBJ1-1): NAGVMQNPRHLVRRRGQEARLRCSPMKGHSHVYWYRQLPEEGLKFMVYLQKENIIDESGMPKERFSAEFPKEGPSILRIQQVVRGDSAAYFCASSRGQGMNTEAFFGQGTRLTVV.

This chain joins TRBV5-8 and TRBJ2-7; 7 bases agree with TRBD1. From germline, CDR1 is SGHTS and CDR2 YDEGEE. This CDR3 is 14 amino acids long. Germline trimming cut 6 bases from V and 3 bases from J; bases unmatched to any gene: 9. The CDR3 spells CASTQGQRVYEQYF. In DNA form, the CDR3 reads TGTGCCAGCACCCAGGGACAGAGGGTCTACGAGCAGTACTTC.

The chain is built from TRBV9 and TRBJ1-1; D gene ambiguous. The ends were cut back, 0 bases at V and 3 bases at J, with 3 bases in the middle. Germline assignment: CDR1 SGDLS and CDR2 YYNGEE. The CDR3 extends over 12 amino acids. Written as DNA, the CDR3 is TGTGCCAGCAGCGTAGTGTACACTGAAGCTTTCTTT. This codes for CASSVVYTEAFF.

This clone was seen a handful of times. The chain joins TRBV19 to TRBJ1-2, with 7 nucleotides matching TRBD1. This CDR3 has 15 residues. Germline loops: CDR1 LNHDA, CDR2 SQIVND (reference sequence). J was trimmed by 3 bases and V by 7 bases; bases with no gene match: 11. In nucleotides, the CDR3 is TGTGCCAGTATGAAACGACAGGGAAATCACTATGGCTACACCTTC. It is translated as CASMKRQGNHYGYTF.